This T cell receptor (beta chain) stems from a study of blood T cell repertoires in COVID-19. Looking at the study overall: The samples span acute and convalescent COVID-19 from the United States, Italy and Spain.

The CDR3 has 14 residues. The ends lost 3 bases at V and 3 bases at J; junction bases unmatched: 4. CDR1 KGHSH and CDR2 LQKENI come from the germline V gene. Participant ages covered roughly 18 to 89 years across 20 to 30 US areas. Original analysis: Reference gene primer amplification gave estimated nucleated cell counts. Generated by immunoSEQ multiplex PCR, the TCRdb table keeps only in-frame clones and is missing some. The V and J calls and clone size are taken from that table; D and trimming were inferred from the DNA. The table includes over 110,000 clones, around 82% detected once. The clonotype originates from a man in his forties with acute COVID-19. This chain uses TRBV18 with TRBJ2-7, with TRBD2 identical over 8 bases. The sample comprised PBMCs or T cells enriched from blood (not recorded which). Here the CDR3 reads CASSPGLDFYEQYF. The CDR3 nucleotides read TGTGCCAGCTCACCGGGACTAGACTTCTACGAGCAGTACTTC.